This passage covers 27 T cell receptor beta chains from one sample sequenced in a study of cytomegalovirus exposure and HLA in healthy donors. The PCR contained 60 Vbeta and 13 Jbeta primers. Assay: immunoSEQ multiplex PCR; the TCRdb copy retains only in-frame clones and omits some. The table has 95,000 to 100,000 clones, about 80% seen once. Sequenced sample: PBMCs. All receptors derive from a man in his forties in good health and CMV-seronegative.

The CDR3 is CASSYGRVNQPQHF. The CDR3, as DNA: TGTGCCAGCAGTTACGGCAGGGTGAATCAGCCCCAGCATTTT. The chain links TRBV6-5 to TRBJ1-5; the D gene is possibly TRBD1 (5 bases). Germline V CDR1 and CDR2: MNHEY, SVGAGI. CDR3 length: 14 amino acids. V shed 2 bases and J shed 4 bases, with 9 bases lying between them.

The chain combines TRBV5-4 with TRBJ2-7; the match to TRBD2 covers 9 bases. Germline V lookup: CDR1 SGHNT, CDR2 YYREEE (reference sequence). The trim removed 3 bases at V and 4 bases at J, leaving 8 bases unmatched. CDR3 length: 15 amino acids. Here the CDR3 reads CASSSSGGRDYEQYF. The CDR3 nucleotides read TGTGCCAGCAGCTCAAGCGGGGGGCGGGATTACGAGCAGTACTTC.

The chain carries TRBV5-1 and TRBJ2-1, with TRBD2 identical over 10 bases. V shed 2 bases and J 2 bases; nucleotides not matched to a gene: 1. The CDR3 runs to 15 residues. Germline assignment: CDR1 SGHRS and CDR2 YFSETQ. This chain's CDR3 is CASSFLAGAYNEQFF. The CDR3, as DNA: TGCGCCAGCAGCTTCCTAGCGGGGGCCTACAATGAGCAGTTCTTC.

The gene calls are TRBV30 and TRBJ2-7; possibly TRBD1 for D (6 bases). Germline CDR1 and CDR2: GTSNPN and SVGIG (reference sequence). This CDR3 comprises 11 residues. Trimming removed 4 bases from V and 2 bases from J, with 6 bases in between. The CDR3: CAWTGAYEQYF. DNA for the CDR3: TGTGCCTGGACAGGGGCCTACGAGCAGTACTTC. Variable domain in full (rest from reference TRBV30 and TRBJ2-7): SQTIHQWPATLVQPVGSPLSLECTVEGTSNPNLYWYRQAAGRGLQLLFYSVGIGQISSEVPQNLSASRPQDRQFILSSKKLLLSDSGFYLCAWTGAYEQYFGPGTRLTVT.

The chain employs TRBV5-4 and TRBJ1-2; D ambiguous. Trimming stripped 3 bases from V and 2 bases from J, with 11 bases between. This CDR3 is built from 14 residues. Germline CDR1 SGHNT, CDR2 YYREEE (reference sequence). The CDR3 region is CASSSPGGNYGYTF. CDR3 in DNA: TGTGCCAGCAGCTCACCGGGTGGGAACTATGGCTACACCTTC.

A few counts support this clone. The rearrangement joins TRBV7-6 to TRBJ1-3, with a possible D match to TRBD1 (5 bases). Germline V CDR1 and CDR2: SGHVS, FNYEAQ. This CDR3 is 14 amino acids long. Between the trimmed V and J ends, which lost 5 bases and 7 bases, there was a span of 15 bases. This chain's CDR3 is CASSPWQGMNTIYF. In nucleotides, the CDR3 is TGTGCCAGCAGCCCTTGGCAGGGTATGAACACCATATATTTT.

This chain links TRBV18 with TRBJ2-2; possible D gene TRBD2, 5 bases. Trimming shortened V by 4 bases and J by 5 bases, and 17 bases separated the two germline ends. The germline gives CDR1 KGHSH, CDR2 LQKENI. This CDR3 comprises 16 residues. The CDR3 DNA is TGTGCCAGCTCACAACGCCGGGGTGCTGGAACCGGGGAGCTGTTTTTT. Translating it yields CASSQRRGAGTGELFF. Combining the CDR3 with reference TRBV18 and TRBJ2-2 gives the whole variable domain NAGVMQNPRHLVRRRGQEARLRCSPMKGHSHVYWYRQLPEEGLKFMVYLQKENIIDESGMPKERFSAEFPKEGPSILRIQQVVRGDSAAYFCASSQRRGAGTGELFFGEGSRLTVL.

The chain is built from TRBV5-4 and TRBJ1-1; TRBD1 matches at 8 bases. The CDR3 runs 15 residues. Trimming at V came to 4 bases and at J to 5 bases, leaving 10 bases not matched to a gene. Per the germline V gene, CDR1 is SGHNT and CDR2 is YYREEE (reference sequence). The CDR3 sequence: CASSIMTGVGTEAFF. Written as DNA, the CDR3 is TGTGCCAGCAGCATAATGACAGGGGTTGGAACTGAAGCTTTCTTT.

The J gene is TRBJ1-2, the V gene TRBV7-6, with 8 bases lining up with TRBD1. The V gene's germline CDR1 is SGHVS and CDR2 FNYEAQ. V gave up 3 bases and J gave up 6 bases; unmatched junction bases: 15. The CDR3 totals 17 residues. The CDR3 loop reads CASSFLPGQGGSDGYTF. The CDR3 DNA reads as TGTGCCAGCAGCTTCTTACCCGGACAGGGTGGGAGCGATGGCTACACCTTC.

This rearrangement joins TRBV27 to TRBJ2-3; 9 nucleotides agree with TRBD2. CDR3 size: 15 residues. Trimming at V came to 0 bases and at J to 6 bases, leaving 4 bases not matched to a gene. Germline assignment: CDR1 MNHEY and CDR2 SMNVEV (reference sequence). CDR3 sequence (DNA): TGTGCCAGCAGTTTATCGTCTAGCGGGGAGGATACGCAGTATTTT. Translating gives CASSLSSSGEDTQYF.

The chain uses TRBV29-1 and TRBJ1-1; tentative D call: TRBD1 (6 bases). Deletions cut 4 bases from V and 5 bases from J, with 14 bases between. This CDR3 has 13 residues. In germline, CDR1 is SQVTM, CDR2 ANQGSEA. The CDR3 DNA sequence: TGCAGCGTTGCGGCCAGGGGAGAGACTGAAGCTTTCTTT. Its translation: CSVAARGETEAFF.

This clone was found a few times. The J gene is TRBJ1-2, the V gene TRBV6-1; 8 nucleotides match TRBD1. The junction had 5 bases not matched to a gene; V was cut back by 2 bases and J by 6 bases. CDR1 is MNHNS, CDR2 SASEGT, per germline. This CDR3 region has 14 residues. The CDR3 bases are TGTGCCAGCAGTGAACAGGGGGCCTGGGATGGCTACACCTTC. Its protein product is CASSEQGAWDGYTF.

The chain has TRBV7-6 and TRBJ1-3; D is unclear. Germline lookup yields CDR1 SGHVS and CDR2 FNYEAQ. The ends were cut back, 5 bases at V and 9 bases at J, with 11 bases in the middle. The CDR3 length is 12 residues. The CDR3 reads CASSSQSPTIYF. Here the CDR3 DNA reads TGTGCCAGCAGCAGTCAGTCACCCACCATATATTTT.

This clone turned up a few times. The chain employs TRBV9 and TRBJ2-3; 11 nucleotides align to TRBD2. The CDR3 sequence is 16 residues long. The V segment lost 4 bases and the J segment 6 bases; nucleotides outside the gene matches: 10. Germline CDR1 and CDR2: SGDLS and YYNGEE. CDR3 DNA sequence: TGTGCCAGCAGCCCTGGGCTAGCGGGGGGTGTTGATACGCAGTATTTT. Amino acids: CASSPGLAGGVDTQYF.

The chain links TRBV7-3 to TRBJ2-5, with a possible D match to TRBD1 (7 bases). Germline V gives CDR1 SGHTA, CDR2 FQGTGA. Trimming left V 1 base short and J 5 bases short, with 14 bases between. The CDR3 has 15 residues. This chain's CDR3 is CASSLNGAGGETQYF. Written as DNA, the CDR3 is TGTGCCAGCAGCTTAAACGGTGCAGGGGGGGAGACCCAGTACTTC.

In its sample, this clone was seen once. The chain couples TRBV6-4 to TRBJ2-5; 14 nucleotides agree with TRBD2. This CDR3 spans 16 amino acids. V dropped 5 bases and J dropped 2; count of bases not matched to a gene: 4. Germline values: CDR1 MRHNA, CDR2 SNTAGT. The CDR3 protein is CASSLGLAGGQETQYF. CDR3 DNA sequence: TGTGCCAGCAGTCTCGGACTAGCGGGGGGACAAGAGACCCAGTACTTC.

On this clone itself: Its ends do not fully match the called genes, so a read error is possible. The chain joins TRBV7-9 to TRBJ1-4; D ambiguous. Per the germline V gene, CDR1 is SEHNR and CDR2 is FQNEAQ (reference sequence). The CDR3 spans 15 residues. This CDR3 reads CSSSYNRLGWEKLFF. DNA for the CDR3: TGTTCCAGCAGCTACAATCGGCTGGGCTGGGAAAAACTGTTTTTT.

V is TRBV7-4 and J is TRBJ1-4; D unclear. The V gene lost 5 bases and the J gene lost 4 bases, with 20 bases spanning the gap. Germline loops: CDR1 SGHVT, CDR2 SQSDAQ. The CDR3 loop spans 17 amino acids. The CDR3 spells CASSASSWGDGNEKLFF. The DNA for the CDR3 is TGTGCCAGCAGCGCCTCCTCTTGGGGAGATGGTAATGAAAAACTGTTTTTT.

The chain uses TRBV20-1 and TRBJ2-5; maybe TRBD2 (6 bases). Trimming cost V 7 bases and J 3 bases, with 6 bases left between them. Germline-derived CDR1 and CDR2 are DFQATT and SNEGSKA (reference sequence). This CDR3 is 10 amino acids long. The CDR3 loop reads CSGGEETQYF. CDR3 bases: TGCAGTGGGGGGGAAGAGACCCAGTACTTC.

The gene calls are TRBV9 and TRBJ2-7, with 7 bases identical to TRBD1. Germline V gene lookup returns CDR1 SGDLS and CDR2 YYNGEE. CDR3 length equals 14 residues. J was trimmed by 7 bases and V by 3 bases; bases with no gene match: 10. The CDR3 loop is CASSARTGLPEQYF. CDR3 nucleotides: TGTGCCAGCAGCGCCCGGACAGGCCTGCCTGAGCAGTACTTC.

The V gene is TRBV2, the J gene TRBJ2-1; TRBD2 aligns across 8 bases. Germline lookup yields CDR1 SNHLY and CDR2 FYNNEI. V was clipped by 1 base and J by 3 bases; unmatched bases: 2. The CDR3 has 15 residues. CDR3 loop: CASSEVAGGYNEQFF. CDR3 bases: TGTGCCAGCAGTGAAGTGGCGGGGGGCTACAATGAGCAGTTCTTC.

The CDR3 DNA sequence: TGTGCCAGCAGCTTGGGGGGGGTACAAGAGACCCAGTACTTC. It codes for CASSLGGVQETQYF. The rearrangement joins TRBV5-6 to TRBJ2-5; a weak D match, TRBD2 (6 bases). Trimming left V 0 bases short and J 2 bases short, with 8 bases between. This CDR3 region has 14 residues. CDR1 is SGHDT, CDR2 YYEEEE, per germline.

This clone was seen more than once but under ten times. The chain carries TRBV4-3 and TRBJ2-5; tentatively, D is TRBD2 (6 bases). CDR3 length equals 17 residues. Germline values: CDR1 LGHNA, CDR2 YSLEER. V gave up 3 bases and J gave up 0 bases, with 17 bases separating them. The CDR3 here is CASSHPSYGGYQETQYF. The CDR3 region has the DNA TGCGCCAGCAGCCACCCATCGTACGGGGGTTACCAAGAGACCCAGTACTTC.

CDR3 DNA sequence: TGTGCCAGCTCACCCGCCGGGACTCCGGTAACAGAGACCCAGTACTTC. It encodes CASSPAGTPVTETQYF. The chain has TRBV18 and TRBJ2-5, with D possibly TRBD2 on 6 matching bases. V was shortened by 3 bases and J by 4 bases, with 18 bases between the two germline ends. The CDR3 totals 16 residues. The germline V gene has CDR1 KGHSH and CDR2 LQKENI.

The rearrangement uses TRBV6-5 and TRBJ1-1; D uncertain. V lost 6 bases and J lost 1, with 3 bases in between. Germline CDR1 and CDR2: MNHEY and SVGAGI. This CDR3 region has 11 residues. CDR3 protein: CASSRNTEAFF. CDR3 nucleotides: TGTGCCAGCAGCCGGAACACTGAAGCTTTCTTT.

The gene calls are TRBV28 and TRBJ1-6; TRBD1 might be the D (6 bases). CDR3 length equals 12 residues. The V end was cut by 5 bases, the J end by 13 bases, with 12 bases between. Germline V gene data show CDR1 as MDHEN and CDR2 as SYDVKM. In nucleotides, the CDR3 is TGTGCCAGCAGTCGCCCAGGGGTGCCCCTCCACTTT. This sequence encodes CASSRPGVPLHF.

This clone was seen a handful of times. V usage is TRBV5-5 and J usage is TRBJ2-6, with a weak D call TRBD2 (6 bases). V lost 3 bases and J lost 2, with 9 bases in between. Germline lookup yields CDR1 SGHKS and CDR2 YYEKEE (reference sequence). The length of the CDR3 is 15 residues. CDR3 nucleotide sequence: TGTGCCAGCAGCTCGGCGGGGACTGGGGCCAACGTCCTGACTTTC. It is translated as CASSSAGTGANVLTF.